Below, 18 T cell receptor beta chains from the same sample are listed, as sequenced in a study of blood T cell repertoires in COVID-19. The method was immunoSEQ multiplex PCR; TCRdb's version includes in-frame clones alone and lacks a portion of them. The repertoire holds about 88,000 clones, with about two thirds as singletons. Specimen: peripheral blood. Receptors originate from an older woman in a cohort sampled during active or convalescent COVID-19.

The genes are TRBV4-1 and TRBJ2-1; D perhaps matches TRBD2 (7 bases). CDR3 length equals 16 residues. Trimming took 1 base from V and 4 from J, leaving 14 bases between them. CDR1 is MGHRA and CDR2 is YSYEKL in the germline V gene. DNA of the CDR3: TGCGCCAGCAGCCAAGCCGAGGGGGGGTTTTACAATGAGCAGTTCTTC. Translation gives CASSQAEGGFYNEQFF.

The V gene is TRBV7-9, the J gene TRBJ1-5, with TRBD1 matching over 12 bases. Looked up from germline, CDR1 is SEHNR and CDR2 is FQNEAQ (reference sequence). The CDR3 has 19 amino acids. With 5 bases clipped from V and 0 bases from J, the junction kept 11 bases outside the gene matches. The CDR3 DNA is TGTGCCAGCAGCCCGGACCCGGGACAGGGGGCGTATAGCAATCAGCCCCAGCATTTT. It encodes CASSPDPGQGAYSNQPQHF.

The chain combines TRBV5-1 with TRBJ2-7; 8 bases agree with TRBD1. Germline V lookup: CDR1 SGHRS, CDR2 YFSETQ. The CDR3 contains 14 residues. With 0 bases clipped from V and 5 bases from J, the junction kept 4 bases outside the gene matches. The CDR3, as DNA: TGCGCCAGCAGCTTGGGACAGGGGACCAACGAGCAGTACTTC. Its translation: CASSLGQGTNEQYF.

The V gene is TRBV19, the J gene TRBJ1-6, with D possibly matching TRBD1 (6 bases). The CDR3 is 13 residues long. Germline lookup yields CDR1 LNHDA and CDR2 SQIVND (reference sequence). Trimming removed 4 bases at V and 7 bases at J, with 8 bases between. The DNA of the CDR3 is TGTGCCAGTAGTAGGGGGCCGAATTCACCCCTCCACTTT. Protein: CASSRGPNSPLHF.

The CDR3 DNA reads as TGTGCCAGCAGCACACGGGGGGGCTACAATGAGCAGTTCTTC. It yields the protein CASSTRGGYNEQFF. The genes are TRBV7-3 and TRBJ2-1; TRBD2 matches at 8 bases. Per the germline V gene, CDR1 is SGHTA and CDR2 is FQGTGA. V lost 5 bases, J lost 3 bases, and 3 bases stayed unmatched. The CDR3 consists of 14 residues.

The chain has TRBV5-5 and TRBJ1-5, with TRBD1 as a possible D gene (5 bases). V lost 5 bases, J lost 4 bases, and 16 bases lay in between. The CDR3 length is 15 residues. Germline CDR1 and CDR2: SGHKS and YYEKEE (reference sequence). CDR3 amino acids: CASRLGGNRNQPQHF. The CDR3 DNA sequence: TGTGCCAGCAGACTGGGGGGGAACAGGAATCAGCCCCAGCATTTT.

V is TRBV5-4 and J is TRBJ2-3, with 7 bases aligning to TRBD2. The germline V gene encodes CDR1 SGHNT and CDR2 YYREEE (reference sequence). The CDR3 consists of 16 residues. The trim removed 0 bases at V and 0 bases at J, leaving 4 bases unmatched. The CDR3: CASSLASGTSTDTQYF. The CDR3 DNA reads as TGTGCCAGCAGCTTGGCCAGCGGGACTAGCACAGATACGCAGTATTTT.

The table lists this clone with a count of one. V is TRBV6-1 and J is TRBJ2-1; 7 bases match TRBD2. The CDR3 is made up of 15 amino acids. Germline CDR1 is MNHNS and CDR2 is SASEGT. V shed 0 bases and J 4 bases; nucleotides not matched to a gene: 3. Here the CDR3 DNA reads TGTGCCAGCAGTGAAGCCGGGACTATTTACAATGAGCAGTTCTTC. This encodes CASSEAGTIYNEQFF.

The chain employs TRBV6-5 and TRBJ1-4; the D is unclear. V was shortened by 0 bases and J by 8 bases, with 13 bases between the two germline ends. Germline assignment: CDR1 MNHEY and CDR2 SVGAGI. The length of the CDR3 is 15 residues. The CDR3 DNA follows: TGTGCCAGCAGTTACTCGAACGGGGAGTGGGAAAAACTGTTTTTT. This codes for CASSYSNGEWEKLFF.

The V call is TRBV5-4, the J call TRBJ2-7, with D possibly TRBD1 on 6 matching bases. CDR3 length equals 15 residues. Germline V gene sequence: CDR1 SGHNT, CDR2 YYREEE (reference sequence). V gave up 0 bases and J gave up 1 base, with 11 bases separating them. The chain's CDR3 is CASSLAGQNSYEQYF. For the CDR3, the DNA is TGTGCCAGCAGCTTGGCCGGACAGAATTCCTACGAGCAGTACTTC.

This clone was detected once. V is TRBV24-1 and J is TRBJ1-1, with D uncertain. The V end was cut by 3 bases, the J end by 1 base, with 23 bases between. Germline loops: CDR1 KGHDR, CDR2 SFDVKD. The CDR3 consists of 19 residues. The CDR3 nucleotides read TGTGCCACCAGTGATCCCCCGAAGCCCTCCGCAGGAGGGAACACTGAAGCTTTCTTT. Protein: CATSDPPKPSAGGNTEAFF.

The rearrangement joins TRBV3-1 (or the pseudogene TRBV3-2) to TRBJ2-3, with a possible D match to TRBD1 (5 bases). Germline V gene sequence: CDR1 LGHDT, CDR2 YNNKEL (reference sequence). This CDR3 is built from 15 residues. Trimming stripped 3 bases from V and 1 base from J, with 11 bases between. The CDR3 DNA is TGTGCCAGCAGCCATGGGGCATTACGCACAGATACGCAGTATTTT. It encodes CASSHGALRTDTQYF.

This sequence joins TRBV7-2 and TRBJ1-2; TRBD1 aligns across 7 bases. V lost 3 bases, J lost 4 bases, and 8 bases stayed unmatched. This CDR3 has 15 amino acids. Germline CDR1 is SGHTA and CDR2 is FQGNSA. The CDR3 bases are TGTGCCAGCAGCTTCATTGGGACAGACATCTATGGCTACACCTTC. The encoded protein is CASSFIGTDIYGYTF.

The chain couples TRBV11-1 to TRBJ2-3; 7 positions agree with TRBD2. The CDR3 is made up of 15 amino acids. Germline V gene lookup returns CDR1 SGHAT and CDR2 FQDESV (reference sequence). Trimming took 7 bases from V and 2 from J; bases not matched to a gene: 9. The CDR3 loop is CASTPGSGVTDTQYF. CDR3 in DNA: TGTGCCAGCACCCCGGGGAGCGGGGTCACAGATACGCAGTATTTT.

The rearrangement uses TRBV19 and TRBJ1-4, with 7 nucleotides matching TRBD1. V trimming: 10 bases; J trimming: 8 bases; junction bases outside the gene matches: 13. CDR3 size: 14 residues. CDR1 and CDR2 (germline): LNHDA, SQIVND (reference sequence). CDR3 in amino acids: CATNDRANGEKLFF. Here the CDR3 DNA reads TGTGCCACCAACGACAGGGCCAACGGGGAAAAACTGTTTTTT.

This clone came up once. J is TRBJ1-3 and V is TRBV6-5; D may be TRBD1 (6 bases). With 9 bases removed from V and 4 bases from J, the gap between germline ends came to 16 bases. CDR1 MNHEY and CDR2 SVGAGI come from the germline V gene. The CDR3 is made up of 14 amino acids. CDR3 amino acids: CASLSRGLGNTIYF. The CDR3 nucleotides are TGTGCCAGTCTCTCGAGGGGGTTAGGAAACACCATATATTTT.

The chain combines TRBV12-5 with TRBJ1-3; maybe TRBD1 (6 bases). V was shortened by 3 bases and J by 0 bases, with 12 bases between the two germline ends. The CDR3 runs 16 residues. CDR1 and CDR2 from the germline V gene are LGHNT and FRNRAP. This chain's CDR3 is CASGFRTASSGNTIYF. CDR3 DNA sequence: TGTGCTAGTGGTTTCCGGACAGCAAGCTCTGGAAACACCATATATTTT.

The chain links TRBV2 to TRBJ1-2; D might be TRBD1 (5 bases). Germline-derived CDR1 and CDR2 are SNHLY and FYNNEI. This CDR3 has 14 amino acids. The V end lost 2 bases, the J end lost 8 bases, and 15 bases lay between the germline ends. CDR3 loop: CASSEQGNSWGYTF. The CDR3 region has the DNA TGTGCCAGCAGTGAACAGGGCAACTCTTGGGGCTACACCTTC.